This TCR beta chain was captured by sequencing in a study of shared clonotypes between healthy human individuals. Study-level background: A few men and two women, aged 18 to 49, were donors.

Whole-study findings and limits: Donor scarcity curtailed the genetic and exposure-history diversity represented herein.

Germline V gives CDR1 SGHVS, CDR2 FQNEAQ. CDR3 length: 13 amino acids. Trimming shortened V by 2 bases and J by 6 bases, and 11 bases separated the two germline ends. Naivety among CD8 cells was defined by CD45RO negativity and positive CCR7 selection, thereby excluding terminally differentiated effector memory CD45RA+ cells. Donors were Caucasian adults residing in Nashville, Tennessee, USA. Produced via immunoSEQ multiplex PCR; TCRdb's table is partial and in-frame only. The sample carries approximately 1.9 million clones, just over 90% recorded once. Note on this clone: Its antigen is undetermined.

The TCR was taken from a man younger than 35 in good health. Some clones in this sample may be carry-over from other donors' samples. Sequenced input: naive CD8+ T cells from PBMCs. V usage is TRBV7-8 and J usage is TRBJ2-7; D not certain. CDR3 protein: CASSLSRATEQYF. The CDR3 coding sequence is TGTGCCAGCAGCTTATCTAGAGCGACCGAGCAGTACTTC.